The 9 T cell receptor beta chains below come from one sample, sequenced in a study of blood T cell repertoires in COVID-19. This table comes from immunoSEQ multiplex PCR, and its TCRdb copy is limited to in-frame clones, with some not included. The top ten hold 8.5% to 10% of the sample, which has around 330,000 clones, roughly 86% seen once. Sequenced: PBMCs or T cells enriched from blood (not recorded which). The receptors stem from a woman in her late teens or twenties who had recovered from COVID-19.

This clone was seen only a few times. This chain joins TRBV7-3 and TRBJ2-1, with 7 positions matching TRBD2. CDR1 is SGHTA and CDR2 is FQGTGA in the germline V gene. This CDR3 region has 19 residues. The V and J ends lost 4 bases and 0 bases, in that order; junction bases with no gene match: 15. The CDR3 reads CASSSGTTPIGSSYNEQFF. The DNA for the CDR3 is TGTGCCAGCAGCTCCGGGACTACCCCAATCGGGAGCTCCTACAATGAGCAGTTCTTC.

The chain is built from TRBV24-1 and TRBJ2-3, with D tentatively TRBD2 (5 bases). Germline-derived CDR1 and CDR2 are KGHDR and SFDVKD. Trimming removed 6 bases from V and 3 bases from J, with 12 bases in between. The CDR3 contains 14 residues. The CDR3 here is CATSLFGETDTQYF. The CDR3 DNA reads TGTGCCACCAGTCTGTTTGGGGAGACAGATACGCAGTATTTT.

This clone was recorded only once. The chain couples TRBV28 to TRBJ2-7; 8 bases map to TRBD1. Trimming took 6 bases from V and 5 from J; bases not matched to a gene: 9. The CDR3 has 14 amino acids. Germline-derived CDR1 and CDR2 are MDHEN and SYDVKM. CDR3 protein: CASSRTGMINEQYF. CDR3 nucleotides: TGTGCCAGCAGCCGGACAGGGATGATCAACGAGCAGTACTTC.

The chain combines TRBV14 with TRBJ1-1; D gene ambiguous. The CDR3 consists of 13 residues. Germline V gene lookup returns CDR1 SGHDN and CDR2 FVKESK. Trimming pared 2 bases from V and 0 bases from J, leaving 4 bases between. The CDR3: CASSQNMNTEAFF. The CDR3 DNA is TGTGCCAGCAGCCAAAACATGAACACTGAAGCTTTCTTT.

J is TRBJ1-4 and V is TRBV7-9; 8 nucleotides line up with TRBD1. Losses at the gene ends were 5 bases for V and 6 bases for J; bases not matched to a gene: 5. In germline, CDR1 is SEHNR, CDR2 FQNEAQ (reference sequence). The CDR3 consists of 14 residues. The CDR3 here is CASSTGQGYEKLFF. The CDR3 DNA is TGTGCCAGCAGCACCGGACAGGGCTATGAAAAACTGTTTTTT.

This chain joins TRBV3-1 (or the pseudogene TRBV3-2) and TRBJ2-7; 7 bases line up with TRBD1. The CDR3 loop spans 18 amino acids. The V and J ends lost 0 bases and 5 bases, in that order; junction bases with no gene match: 16. Germline CDR1 LGHDT, CDR2 YNNKEL (reference sequence). The DNA for the CDR3 is TGTGCCAGCAGCCAAGATCCCCCTCCGACAGGGAAGAATAACGAGCAGTACTTC. Residues: CASSQDPPPTGKNNEQYF.

This sequence joins TRBV7-2 and TRBJ2-7; 10 bases line up with TRBD1. Germline CDR1 is SGHTA and CDR2 is FQGNSA. J gave up 2 bases and V 3 bases, and 10 bases lay outside the gene matches. The CDR3 extends over 17 amino acids. The CDR3 coding sequence is TGTGCCAGCAGCTTCGACCGAAGGGACAGGGGCCCCTACGAGCAGTACTTC. Translated: CASSFDRRDRGPYEQYF.

The rearrangement uses TRBV29-1 and TRBJ1-2, with 7 positions matching TRBD1. The CDR3 is made up of 14 amino acids. The V gene end was trimmed by 2 bases and the J gene end by 3 bases; junction bases not matched to a gene: 6. Germline V gene lookup returns CDR1 SQVTM and CDR2 ANQGSEA. The CDR3 here is CSVERDRVDYGYTF. CDR3 nucleotide sequence: TGCAGCGTTGAACGAGACAGGGTAGACTATGGCTACACCTTC.

The gene calls are TRBV19 and TRBJ1-3, with D tentatively TRBD1 (5 bases). V lost 4 bases, J lost 2 bases, and 9 bases lay in between. The CDR3 runs to 14 residues. CDR1 is LNHDA, CDR2 SQIVND, per germline (reference sequence). The CDR3: CASSTTEPGNTIYF. The CDR3 DNA is TGTGCCAGTAGTACGACAGAACCTGGAAACACCATATATTTT.